What follows describes a single T cell receptor beta chain. Germline assignment: CDR1 MGHRA and CDR2 YSYEKL. The CDR3 totals 16 residues. Trimming at V came to 4 bases and at J to 4 bases, leaving 9 bases not matched to a gene. Sequenced by immunoSEQ multiplex PCR; TCRdb stores in-frame clones only, minus some. The sample shows 2 million to 3 million clones, around 94% of them seen only once. These data are taken from a study of shared clonotypes between healthy human individuals. Specimen: naive CD4+ T cells sorted from blood. The sample's subset: CD45RA+ positively selected. This chain links TRBV4-1 with TRBJ2-2, with 7 bases aligning to TRBD2. This sequence originates from a man younger than 35 in good health. DNA for the CDR3: TGCGCCAGCAGCCCCCTGGGCCTAGCGGCCACCGGGGAGCTGTTTTTT. Protein product: CASSPLGLAATGELFF.